Each of the 25 T cell receptor beta chains below was sequenced from the same sample in a study of blood T cell repertoires in COVID-19. Sequencing used immunoSEQ multiplex PCR; TCRdb keeps in-frame clones, though not all of them. This table holds about 140,000 clones, 84% found once. The sequencing sample was made of PBMCs or T cells enriched from blood (not recorded which). These receptors were obtained from a woman between 50 and 59 years old with acute COVID-19.

This clone occurred once. This chain connects TRBV27 to TRBJ2-6; D not certain. This CDR3 is built from 14 residues. Trimming removed 7 bases at V and 2 bases at J, with 9 bases between. Germline values: CDR1 MNHEY, CDR2 SMNVEV (reference sequence). The CDR3 DNA reads as TGTGCCAGCACCCTATCGGCTGGGGCCAACGTCCTGACTTTC. Translating gives CASTLSAGANVLTF. Complete variable domain (other parts from reference TRBV27 and TRBJ2-6): EAQVTQNPRYLITVTGKKLTVTCSQNMNHEYMSWYRQDPGLGLRQIYYSMNVEVTDKGDVPEGYKVSRKEKRNFPLILESPSPNQTSLYFCASTLSAGANVLTFGAGSRLTVL.

This clone was counted only a few times. The chain carries TRBV25-1 and TRBJ2-5, with 7 bases aligning to TRBD1. Germline assignment: CDR1 MGHDK and CDR2 SYGVNS. The CDR3 consists of 13 residues. Trimming at V came to 4 bases and at J to 4 bases, leaving 3 bases not matched to a gene. The chain's CDR3 is CASSAQGTETQYF. The CDR3 DNA sequence: TGTGCCAGCAGTGCACAGGGGACAGAGACCCAGTACTTC.

J is TRBJ2-1 and V is TRBV7-9; TRBD1 aligns across 9 bases. With V trimmed by 5 bases and J by 7 bases, 9 bases remained unmatched. The CDR3 is made up of 15 amino acids. Looked up from germline, CDR1 is SEHNR and CDR2 is FQNEAQ (reference sequence). The CDR3 protein is CASSPRDRVKNEQFF. DNA for the CDR3: TGTGCCAGCAGCCCCCGGGACAGGGTTAAGAATGAGCAGTTCTTC. Looking up the rest from reference TRBV7-9 and TRBJ2-1 gives the full variable domain: DTGVSQNPRHKITKRGQNVTFRCDPISEHNRLYWYRQTLGQGPEFLTYFQNEAQLEKSRLLSDRFSAERPKGSFSTLEIQRTEQGDSAMYLCASSPRDRVKNEQFFGPGTRLTVL.

The V and J genes are TRBV7-6 and TRBJ2-7; TRBD2 matches at 11 bases. This CDR3 spans 15 amino acids. V shed 5 bases, J shed 1 base, and the junction held 4 bases outside the gene matches. Germline CDR1 and CDR2: SGHVS and FNYEAQ. The CDR3 sequence: CASSSIAGGSYEQYF. For the CDR3, the DNA is TGTGCCAGCAGCAGCATAGCGGGAGGGTCCTACGAGCAGTACTTC.

The J gene is TRBJ2-6, the V gene TRBV11-2, with TRBD2 matching 7 bases. The CDR3 totals 16 residues. Trimming cost V 5 bases and J 2 bases; bases outside gene matches: 6. Germline loops: CDR1 SGHAT, CDR2 FQNNGV. The CDR3 DNA reads TGTGCCAGCAGCCCTGGGGACTATACTGGGGCCAACGTCCTGACTTTC. Its translation: CASSPGDYTGANVLTF. Full variable domain (outside the CDR3, taken from reference TRBV11-2 and TRBJ2-6): EAGVAQSPRYKIIEKRQSVAFWCNPISGHATLYWYQQILGQGPKLLIQFQNNGVVDDSQLPKDRFSAERLKGVDSTLKIQPAKLEDSAVYLCASSPGDYTGANVLTFGAGSRLTVL.

The rearrangement joins TRBV7-2 to TRBJ2-7, with D possibly being TRBD1 (5 bases). The germline gives CDR1 SGHTA, CDR2 FQGNSA. The CDR3 runs 15 residues. V lost 0 bases and J lost 2, with 11 bases in between. This CDR3 is CASSLAPQGAYEQYF. CDR3 DNA sequence: TGTGCCAGCAGCTTAGCTCCCCAAGGGGCCTACGAGCAGTACTTC. Full variable domain (rest looked up from reference TRBV7-2 and TRBJ2-7): GAGVSQSPSNKVTEKGKDVELRCDPISGHTALYWYRQSLGQGLEFLIYFQGNSAPDKSGLPSDRFSAERTGGSVSTLTIQRTQQEDSAVYLCASSLAPQGAYEQYFGPGTRLTVT.

The chain combines TRBV2 with TRBJ1-1; TRBD1 matches 8 bases. The germline V gene has CDR1 SNHLY and CDR2 FYNNEI. CDR3 length equals 14 residues. With V trimmed by 9 bases and J by 5 bases, 11 bases remained unmatched. Here the CDR3 reads CARKTGQGRTEAFF. DNA for the CDR3: TGTGCCAGAAAGACAGGACAGGGACGGACTGAAGCTTTCTTT.

The V gene is TRBV2, the J gene TRBJ2-3, with 10 bases matching TRBD2. The CDR3 runs to 19 residues. Trimming took 2 bases from V and 0 from J; bases not matched to a gene: 11. Germline CDR1 and CDR2: SNHLY and FYNNEI. The CDR3 nucleotides read TGTGCCAGCAGTGAATGGTCTAGCGGGGGCCCACCTAGCACAGATACGCAGTATTTT. It specifies CASSEWSSGGPPSTDTQYF.

V gene TRBV19 combines with J gene TRBJ1-4; the D is unclear. The V end lost 7 bases, the J end lost 3 bases, and 15 bases lay between the germline ends. This CDR3 spans 15 amino acids. CDR1 is LNHDA, CDR2 SQIVND, per germline (reference sequence). The CDR3 nucleotides are TGTGCCAGTACTGAATTGACGGGTGCTAATGAAAAACTGTTTTTT. This encodes CASTELTGANEKLFF.

The chain joins TRBV14 to TRBJ2-2; the D is unclear. Trimming shortened V by 4 bases and J by 1 base, and 10 bases separated the two germline ends. The CDR3 length is 15 residues. The germline V gene encodes CDR1 SGHDN and CDR2 FVKESK. Here the CDR3 reads CASSLMAENTGELFF. DNA of the CDR3: TGTGCCAGCAGCCTAATGGCGGAGAACACCGGGGAGCTGTTTTTT.

The chain carries TRBV6-1 and TRBJ1-1; TRBD1 aligns across 9 bases. Looked up from germline, CDR1 is MNHNS and CDR2 is SASEGT. V was pared by 7 bases and J by 4 bases, with 7 bases of the junction left unmatched. The length of the CDR3 is 14 residues. The CDR3 is CASTLGDRATEAFF. The CDR3 DNA sequence: TGTGCCAGCACCCTCGGGGACAGGGCCACTGAAGCTTTCTTT.

The V call is TRBV5-6, the J call TRBJ2-7, with 7 bases identical to TRBD1. Germline assignment: CDR1 SGHDT and CDR2 YYEEEE. The length of the CDR3 is 13 residues. J lost 3 bases, V lost 4 bases, and 4 bases had no gene match. The CDR3 DNA reads as TGTGCCAGCAGCATGGACAGGAGCTACGAGCAGTACTTC. Amino acids: CASSMDRSYEQYF.

The V call is TRBV5-1, the J call TRBJ1-2, with 8 bases fitting TRBD1. Germline V gives CDR1 SGHRS, CDR2 YFSETQ. The CDR3 is 15 amino acids. The ends lost 7 bases at V and 6 bases at J; junction bases unmatched: 14. The CDR3 sequence: CASSPWSGGADGYTF. The CDR3 coding sequence is TGCGCCAGCTCCCCATGGTCAGGGGGCGCGGATGGCTACACCTTC.

This rearrangement joins TRBV5-1 to TRBJ2-2; TRBD1 matches 8 bases. There are 14 residues in the CDR3. With 4 bases clipped from V and 6 bases from J, the junction kept 5 bases outside the gene matches. The germline V gene encodes CDR1 SGHRS and CDR2 YFSETQ. Here the CDR3 DNA reads TGCGCCAGCAGCGCGACAGGGGTCGCCGGGGAGCTGTTTTTT. It translates to CASSATGVAGELFF.

The CDR3 DNA sequence: TGTGCCAGCTCACCACAAGTACAGAGTAATTCACCCCTCCACTTT. It codes for CASSPQVQSNSPLHF. The chain links TRBV18 to TRBJ1-6; D ambiguous. Looked up from germline, CDR1 is KGHSH and CDR2 is LQKENI. With 1 base removed from V and 6 bases from J, the gap between germline ends came to 10 bases. This CDR3 is 15 amino acids long.

The chain employs TRBV28 and TRBJ1-2; tentatively, D is TRBD1 (6 bases). V lost 5 bases and J 3 bases, leaving 16 bases between the germline ends. Germline V gene lookup returns CDR1 MDHEN and CDR2 SYDVKM. The length of the CDR3 is 15 residues. The CDR3 loop reads CASSAPPAGDYGYTF. As DNA, the CDR3 is TGTGCCAGCAGTGCCCCCCCGGCAGGGGACTATGGCTACACCTTC.

The chain employs TRBV5-1 and TRBJ2-2; D perhaps matches TRBD2 (6 bases). Per the germline V gene, CDR1 is SGHRS and CDR2 is YFSETQ. The V and J ends lost 0 bases and 4 bases respectively, with 10 bases between them. The CDR3 consists of 15 residues. The CDR3 nucleotides read TGCGCCAGCAGCTTGGCGGGGAGGAGCACCGGGGAGCTGTTTTTT. This translates into CASSLAGRSTGELFF.

This sequence joins TRBV6-1 and TRBJ1-1; perhaps TRBD1 as D (5 bases). Germline V gene lookup returns CDR1 MNHNS and CDR2 SASEGT. V was clipped by 4 bases and J by 0 bases, with 18 bases between them. The CDR3 length is 17 residues. The CDR3 DNA reads TGTGCCAGCAGTGCCGGGACTGGGGGAAAGATGAACACTGAAGCTTTCTTT. It codes for CASSAGTGGKMNTEAFF.

The rearrangement uses TRBV9 and TRBJ2-6; TRBD1 is a possible D gene (5 bases). The V gene lost 3 bases and the J gene lost 0 bases, with 7 bases spanning the gap. This CDR3 spans 15 amino acids. The germline V gene encodes CDR1 SGDLS and CDR2 YYNGEE. CDR3 amino acids: CASSAQGSGANVLTF. In nucleotides, the CDR3 is TGTGCCAGCAGCGCGCAGGGCTCTGGGGCCAACGTCCTGACTTTC. The full variable domain, in which reference TRBV9 and TRBJ2-6 provide the parts outside the CDR3, is DSGVTQTPKHLITATGQRVTLRCSPRSGDLSVYWYQQSLDQGLQFLIQYYNGEERAKGNILERFSAQQFPDLHSELNLSSLELGDSALYFCASSAQGSGANVLTFGAGSRLTVL.

The chain is built from TRBV7-6 and TRBJ2-1, with unresolved D. Germline V gene data show CDR1 as SGHVS and CDR2 as FNYEAQ. The length of the CDR3 is 14 residues. The V end lost 1 base, the J end lost 6 bases, and 10 bases lay between the germline ends. CDR3 protein: CASSLEYRRNEQFF. The DNA for the CDR3 is TGTGCCAGCAGCTTAGAGTACAGACGCAATGAGCAGTTCTTC.

The chain joins TRBV7-3 to TRBJ2-2, with D perhaps matching TRBD1 (6 bases). The CDR3 sequence is 16 residues long. Germline V CDR1 and CDR2: SGHTA, FQGTGA. With 5 bases removed from V and 0 bases from J, the gap between germline ends came to 13 bases. The DNA for the CDR3 is TGTGCCAGCAGCGAACAGGGCATCGCGAACACCGGGGAGCTGTTTTTT. It codes for CASSEQGIANTGELFF. Supplemented by reference TRBV7-3 and TRBJ2-2, the full variable domain reads GAGVSQTPSNKVTEKGKYVELRCDPISGHTALYWYRQSLGQGPEFLIYFQGTGAADDSGLPNDRFFAVRPEGSVSTLKIQRTERGDSAVYLCASSEQGIANTGELFFGEGSRLTVL.

The rearrangement joins TRBV10-3 to TRBJ1-2; D is ambiguous. V lost 2 bases to trimming and J lost 0 bases, with 7 bases between them. This CDR3 comprises 14 residues. Germline assignment: CDR1 ENHRY and CDR2 SYGVKD. Here the CDR3 DNA reads TGTGCCATCAGTGAGGAGGACTCTAACTATGGCTACACCTTC. This codes for CAISEEDSNYGYTF.

The chain has TRBV2 and TRBJ1-6, with unresolved D. The CDR3 has 15 amino acids. Trimming removed 7 bases at V and 0 bases at J, with 10 bases between. The V gene's germline CDR1 is SNHLY and CDR2 FYNNEI. CDR3 protein: CASKEDLSYNSPLHF. CDR3 bases: TGTGCCAGCAAGGAGGACCTCTCCTATAATTCACCCCTCCACTTT.

There are a few counts of this clone. The chain joins TRBV28 to TRBJ1-1; D possibly corresponds to TRBD1 (6 bases). Trimming stripped 7 bases from V and 1 base from J, with 16 bases between. The CDR3 extends over 15 amino acids. The germline CDR1 and CDR2 sequences are MDHEN and SYDVKM. CDR3 DNA sequence: TGTGCCAGCACTCCTACAGGGCTGGGGAACACTGAAGCTTTCTTT. This encodes CASTPTGLGNTEAFF.

The rearrangement joins TRBV5-4 to TRBJ2-4, with a possible D match to TRBD2 (6 bases). Trimming shortened V by 3 bases and J by 2 bases, and 18 bases separated the two germline ends. The CDR3 is 17 amino acids. The germline CDR1 and CDR2 sequences are SGHNT and YYREEE (reference sequence). The CDR3 nucleotides read TGTGCCAGCAGCTCTGGGGGGAGCTCCCAACCCAAAAACATTCAGTACTTC. Translation: CASSSGGSSQPKNIQYF.